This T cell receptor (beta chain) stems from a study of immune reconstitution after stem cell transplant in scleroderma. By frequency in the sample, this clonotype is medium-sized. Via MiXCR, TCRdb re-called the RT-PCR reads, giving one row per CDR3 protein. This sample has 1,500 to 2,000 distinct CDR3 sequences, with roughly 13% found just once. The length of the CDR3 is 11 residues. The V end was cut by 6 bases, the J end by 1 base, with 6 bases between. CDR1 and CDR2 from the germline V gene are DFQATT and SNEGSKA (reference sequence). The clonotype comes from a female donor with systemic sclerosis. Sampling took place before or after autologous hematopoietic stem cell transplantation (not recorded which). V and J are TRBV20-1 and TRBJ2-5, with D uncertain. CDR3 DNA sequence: TGCAGTGCCCAACCCCAAGAGACCCAGTACTTC. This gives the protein CSAQPQETQYF.